This TCR beta chain came from a study of T cell responses to AZD1222 COVID-19 vaccine. Clones were sequenced by immunoSEQ multiplex PCR, and TCRdb holds only the in-frame ones, with some missing. The data contain 150,000 or so clones, approximately 90% of them singletons. The germline V gene encodes CDR1 MNHEY and CDR2 SMNVEV (reference sequence). The trim removed 4 bases at V and 4 bases at J, leaving 7 bases unmatched. This CDR3 comprises 16 residues. The sequence came from an adult in good health. The sequencing used peripheral blood, collected on day 0 of AZD1222 vaccination. The V gene is TRBV27, the J gene TRBJ2-2, with TRBD1 matching 9 bases. The CDR3 bases are TGTGCCAGCAGTTCTCCGGGACAGGGACTCACCGGGGAGCTGTTTTTT. Protein sequence: CASSSPGQGLTGELFF.